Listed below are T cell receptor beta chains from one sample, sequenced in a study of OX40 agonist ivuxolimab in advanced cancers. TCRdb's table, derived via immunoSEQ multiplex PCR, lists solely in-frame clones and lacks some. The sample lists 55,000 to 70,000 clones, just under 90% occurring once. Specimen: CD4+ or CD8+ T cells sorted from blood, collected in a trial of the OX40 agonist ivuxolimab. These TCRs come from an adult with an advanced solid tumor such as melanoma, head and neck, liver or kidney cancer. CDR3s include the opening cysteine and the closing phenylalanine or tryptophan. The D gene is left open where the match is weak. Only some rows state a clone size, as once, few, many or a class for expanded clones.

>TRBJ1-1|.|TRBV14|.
CASSPQQNTEAFF
TGTGCCAGCAGCCCTCAGCAGAACACTGAAGCTTTCTTT
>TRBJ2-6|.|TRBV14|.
CASSQTGRGGSGANVLTF
TGTGCCAGCAGCCAGACGGGTAGGGGAGGCTCTGGGGCCAACGTCCTGACTTTC
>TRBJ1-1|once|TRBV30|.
CAWSVSGGAEAFF
TGTGCCTGGAGTGTATCGGGGGGCGCTGAAGCTTTCTTT
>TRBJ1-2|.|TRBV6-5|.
CASSYSKGGYTF
TGTGCCAGCAGTTACTCAAAGGGGGGCTACACCTTC
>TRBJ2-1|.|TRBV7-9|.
CASSPSAAASYNEQFF
TGTGCCAGCAGCCCCTCGGCGGCTGCGTCCTACAATGAGCAGTTCTTC
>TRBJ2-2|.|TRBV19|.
CASSIIERNTGELFF
TGTGCCAGTAGTATAATTGAGCGAAACACCGGGGAGCTGTTTTTT
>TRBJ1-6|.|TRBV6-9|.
CASTQGLGNSPLHF
TGTGCCAGCACGCAGGGGTTGGGGAATTCACCCCTCCACTTT
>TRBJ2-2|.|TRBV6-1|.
CASIVLNTGELFF
TGTGCCAGCATTGTACTAAACACCGGGGAGCTGTTTTTT
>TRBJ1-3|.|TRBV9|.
CASSVVSAQGSGNTIYF
TGTGCCAGCAGCGTAGTTTCGGCACAGGGCTCCGGAAACACCATATATTTT
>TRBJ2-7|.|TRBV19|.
CASSRGAQGYEQYF
TGTGCCAGTAGTAGAGGGGCACAGGGCTACGAGCAGTACTTC
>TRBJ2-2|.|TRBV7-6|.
CASSLDGGTGELFF
TGTGCCAGCAGCTTAGACGGGGGCACCGGGGAGCTGTTTTTT
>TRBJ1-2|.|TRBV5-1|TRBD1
CASSLAGTGGENGYTF
TGCGCCAGCAGCTTGGCCGGGACAGGGGGCGAAAATGGCTACACCTTC
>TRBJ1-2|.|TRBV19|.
CASSRQVSNYGYTF
TGTGCCAGTAGCCGACAGGTTTCTAACTATGGCTACACCTTC
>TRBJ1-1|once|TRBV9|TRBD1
CASSFTGGAVTEAFF
TGTGCCAGCAGCTTCACAGGGGGCGCGGTCACTGAAGCTTTCTTT
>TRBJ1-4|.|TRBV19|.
CASSINKARSEKLFF
TGTGCCAGTAGTATTAACAAGGCCAGAAGTGAAAAACTGTTTTTT
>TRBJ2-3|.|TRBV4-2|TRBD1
CASSQGWDRGFSDTQYF
TGTGCCAGCAGCCAGGGATGGGACAGGGGGTTCTCAGATACGCAGTATTTT
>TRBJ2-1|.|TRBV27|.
CASTPLGFNNEQFF
TGTGCCAGCACCCCTCTCGGGTTCAACAATGAGCAGTTCTTC
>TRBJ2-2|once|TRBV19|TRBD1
CASTDRGGSGELFF
TGTGCCAGTACGGACAGGGGAGGGTCCGGGGAGCTGTTTTTT
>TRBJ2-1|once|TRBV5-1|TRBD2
CASSRPGLAGEGEQFF
TGCGCCAGCAGCCGGCCGGGACTAGCGGGAGAAGGGGAGCAGTTCTTC
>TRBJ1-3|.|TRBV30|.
CAWSDAGNTIYF
TGTGCCTGGAGTGACGCGGGAAACACCATATATTTT
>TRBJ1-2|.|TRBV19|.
CASKVGGGYGYTF
TGTGCCAGTAAGGTCGGAGGGGGCTATGGCTACACCTTC
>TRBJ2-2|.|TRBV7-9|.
CASSSTPAAKGNTGELFF
TGTGCCAGCAGCTCAACCCCGGCGGCGAAAGGGAACACCGGGGAGCTGTTTTTT
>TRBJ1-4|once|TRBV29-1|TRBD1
CSAKAGQGGEKLFF
TGCAGCGCTAAAGCCGGACAGGGGGGGGAAAAACTGTTTTTT
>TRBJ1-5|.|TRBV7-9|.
CASSMQNQPQHF
TGTGCCAGCTCGATGCAGAATCAGCCCCAGCATTTT
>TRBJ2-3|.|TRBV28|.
CASSLLGSRGDTQYF
TGTGCCAGCAGTTTACTGGGCTCTAGGGGGGATACGCAGTATTTT
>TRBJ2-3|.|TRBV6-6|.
CASSYSIDTQYF
TGTGCCAGCAGTTACTCAATCGATACGCAGTATTTT
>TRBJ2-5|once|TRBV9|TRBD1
CASSVGPPTGGYQETQYF
TGTGCCAGCAGCGTAGGGCCCCCGACAGGGGGGTACCAAGAGACCCAGTACTTC
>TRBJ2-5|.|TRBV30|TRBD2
CAWTGTSGHQETQYF
TGTGCCTGGACCGGGACTAGCGGGCACCAAGAGACCCAGTACTTC
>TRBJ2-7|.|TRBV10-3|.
CAISEYDKGVEQYF
TGTGCCATCAGTGAGTACGACAAGGGGGTGGAGCAGTACTTC
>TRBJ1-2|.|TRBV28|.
CAISEAAYYGYTF
TGTGCCATTTCCGAGGCGGCTTACTATGGCTACACCTTC
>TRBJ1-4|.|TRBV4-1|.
CASSQPPGQPNEKLFF
TGCGCCAGCAGCCAACCCCCCGGACAGCCTAATGAAAAACTGTTTTTT
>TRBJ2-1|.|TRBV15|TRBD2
CATSRPSGRAVNEQFF
TGTGCCACCAGCAGGCCCAGCGGGAGGGCTGTCAATGAGCAGTTCTTC
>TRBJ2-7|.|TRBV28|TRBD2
CATSREGISYEQYF
TGTGCCACCTCTCGGGAGGGCATTTCCTACGAGCAGTACTTC
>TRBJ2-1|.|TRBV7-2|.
CASSVTHNEQFF
TGTGCCAGCAGCGTGACCCACAATGAGCAGTTCTTC
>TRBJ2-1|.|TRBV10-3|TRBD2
CAITRTSGGSYNEQFF
TGTGCCATCACACGGACTAGCGGGGGCTCCTACAATGAGCAGTTCTTC
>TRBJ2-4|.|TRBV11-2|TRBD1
CASSFRALGTAARIQYF
TGTGCCAGCAGCTTTAGAGCCCTCGGGACAGCCGCCCGCATTCAGTACTTC
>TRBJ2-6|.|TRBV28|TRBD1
CASSVPGTGGSGANVLTF
TGTGCCAGCAGTGTTCCCGGGACAGGGGGCTCAGGGGCCAACGTCCTGACTTTC
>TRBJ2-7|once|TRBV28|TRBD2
CASNKPGLAGGRFHEQYF
TGTGCCAGCAACAAACCGGGACTAGCGGGGGGGCGATTCCACGAGCAGTACTTC
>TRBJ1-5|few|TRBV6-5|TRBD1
CASRGQGANNQPQHF
TGTGCCAGCAGGGGACAGGGGGCTAACAATCAGCCCCAGCATTTT
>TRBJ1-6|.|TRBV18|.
CASSSEGRSSYNSPLHF
TGTGCCAGCTCAAGTGAAGGACGGAGCTCCTATAATTCACCCCTCCACTTT
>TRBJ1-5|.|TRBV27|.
CASSFSGLNQPQHF
TGTGCCAGCAGTTTTAGCGGTCTCAATCAGCCCCAGCATTTT
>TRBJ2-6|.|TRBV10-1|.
CASRFIGAAGANVLTF
TGCGCCAGCAGGTTTATAGGGGCGGCGGGGGCCAACGTCCTGACTTTC
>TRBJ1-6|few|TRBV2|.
CASIPETNSPLHF
TGTGCCAGCATTCCTGAGACTAATTCACCCCTCCACTTT
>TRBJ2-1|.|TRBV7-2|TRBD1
CASSNDRGLNEQFF
TGTGCCAGCAGCAACGACAGGGGATTGAATGAGCAGTTCTTC
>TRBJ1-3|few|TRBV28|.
CASSRSRGQRRGNTIYF
TGTGCCAGCAGTCGCAGTAGGGGACAACGGCGTGGAAACACCATATATTTT
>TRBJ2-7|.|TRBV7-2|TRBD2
CASTDSGGPYEQYF
TGTGCCAGCACTGACTCGGGAGGGCCCTACGAGCAGTACTTC
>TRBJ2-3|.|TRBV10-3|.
CATEGAARTRTDTQYF
TGTGCCACGGAGGGGGCGGCCCGTACACGCACAGATACGCAGTATTTT
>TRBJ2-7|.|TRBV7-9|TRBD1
CASSPEGYRGNEQYF
TGTGCCAGCAGCCCTGAGGGCTACAGGGGGAACGAGCAGTACTTC
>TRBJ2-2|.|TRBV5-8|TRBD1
CASRPGQVPTGELFF
TGTGCCAGCAGACCGGGACAGGTTCCCACCGGGGAGCTGTTTTTT
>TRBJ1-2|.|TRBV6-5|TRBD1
CASSRGQGDGYTF
TGTGCCAGCAGCCGAGGTCAGGGGGACGGCTACACCTTC